Shown below are 18 T cell receptor beta chains from a single sample sequenced in a study of T-cell memory formation after mild COVID-19. MiXCR, run by TCRdb on the 5' RACE reads, gives a single entry per CDR3 protein. The sample records about 250,000 distinct CDR3 sequences, 15% to 19% being singletons. Sequencing was carried out using PBMCs or a T cell subset sorted from them (not recorded which). These TCRs come from an adult woman who had mild COVID-19 (a few samples of this study predate the infection). Cell type and time point are not known.

This clonotype occurred a few times. The chain links TRBV5-1 to TRBJ2-7, with D perhaps matching TRBD1 (6 bases). Per germline, CDR1 SGHRS and CDR2 YFSETQ. Trimming took off 4 bases at V and 2 bases at J, with 16 bases between the two ends. This CDR3 region has 15 residues. The CDR3 nucleotides are TGCGCCAGCAGCCCATCCGGGACACCAACCTACGAGCAGTACTTC. Its protein product is CASSPSGTPTYEQYF.

This clonotype was found many times. The chain's CDR3 is CSARDLPDRDFNTQYF. Here the CDR3 DNA reads TGCAGTGCTAGAGATCTCCCGGACAGGGATTTTAATACGCAGTATTTT. The chain couples TRBV20-1 to TRBJ2-3; 8 bases are shared with TRBD1. This CDR3 is 16 amino acids long. From germline, CDR1 is DFQATT and CDR2 SNEGSKA (reference sequence). V gave up 0 bases and J gave up 7 bases; unmatched junction bases: 12.

The J gene is TRBJ2-1, the V gene TRBV27; D might be TRBD2 (5 bases). Germline V CDR1 and CDR2: MNHEY, SMNVEV (reference sequence). V dropped 5 bases and J dropped 12 bases, with 14 bases sitting between them. There are 12 residues in the CDR3. The CDR3 region has the DNA TGTGCCAGCAGTCACCGGGGAACCGGGCAGTTCTTC. Its translation: CASSHRGTGQFF.

The rearrangement joins TRBV5-4 to TRBJ2-5; no reliable D call. CDR1 is SGHNT, CDR2 YYREEE, per germline (reference sequence). This CDR3 has 12 residues. The V end was cut by 4 bases, the J end by 5 bases, with 9 bases between. CDR3 DNA sequence: TGTGCCAGCAGCCACCCTGGGGAGACCCAGTACTTC. This gives the protein CASSHPGETQYF.

This clonotype has a handful of counts. This rearrangement joins TRBV12-3 or TRBV12-4 to TRBJ1-4; 7 bases match TRBD1. With 1 base clipped from V and 6 bases from J, the junction kept 2 bases outside the gene matches. The CDR3 runs to 14 residues. This CDR3 reads CASSLGDSYEKLFF. In DNA, the CDR3 is TGTGCCAGCAGTTTAGGGGACAGCTATGAAAAACTGTTTTTT.

This clonotype was recorded many times. The rearrangement uses TRBV18 and TRBJ1-2; perhaps TRBD1 as D (5 bases). From germline, CDR1 is KGHSH and CDR2 LQKENI. V was trimmed by 3 bases and J by 4 bases, leaving 15 bases between them. CDR3 length equals 15 residues. CDR3 coding DNA: TGTGCCAGCTCACCCGGCGGGACGGCGGCCTATGGCTACACCTTC. Its protein product is CASSPGGTAAYGYTF.

The chain carries TRBV21-1 and TRBJ2-7; the table's TRBD1 call for D was not verified on the DNA. TRBV21-1 is classified as a pseudogene. This CDR3 contains 17 residues. In DNA, the CDR3 is TGTGCCAGCAGCCCAAAAGTAAACCGGGACAGGGTGAGAGAGCAGTACTTC. Protein product: CASSPKVNRDRVREQYF.

The rearrangement joins TRBV27 to TRBJ2-3, with D perhaps TRBD1 (5 bases). This CDR3 is 13 amino acids long. Trimming cost V 6 bases and J 4 bases, with 11 bases left between them. Germline V gene sequence: CDR1 MNHEY, CDR2 SMNVEV (reference sequence). The CDR3 here is CASRGHLADTQYF. The CDR3 region has the DNA TGTGCCAGCAGGGGGCATCTAGCAGATACGCAGTATTTT.

This clonotype came up a few times. The chain links TRBV7-9 to TRBJ1-1; D not certain. The CDR3 sequence is 11 residues long. The ends were cut back, 5 bases at V and 8 bases at J, with 9 bases in the middle. Germline CDR1 SEHNR, CDR2 FQNEAQ (reference sequence). The CDR3 region is CASSPSTEAFF. The CDR3, as DNA: TGTGCCAGCAGCCCAAGCACCGAAGCTTTCTTT.

The sample holds a few counts of this clonotype. The chain combines TRBV6-1 with TRBJ1-4; D unclear. This CDR3 comprises 17 residues. Germline-derived CDR1 and CDR2 are MNHNS and SASEGT. Trimming pared 6 bases from V and 5 bases from J, leaving 22 bases between. CDR3 protein: CASRPPLAGPGNEKLFF. The CDR3 nucleotides read TGTGCCAGCAGGCCTCCTTTGGCGGGTCCCGGGAATGAAAAACTGTTTTTT.

The chain employs TRBV9 and TRBJ1-1; the D gene is possibly TRBD1 (6 bases). Germline V gene data show CDR1 as SGDLS and CDR2 as YYNGEE. The ends were cut back, 4 bases at V and 5 bases at J, with 15 bases in the middle. The CDR3 has 14 residues. The chain's CDR3 is CASSYLGAVTEAFF. Written as DNA, the CDR3 is TGTGCCAGCAGCTATCTGGGGGCAGTTACTGAAGCTTTCTTT.

This clonotype turned up a few times. The V and J genes are TRBV7-8 and TRBJ1-5, with 9 bases that match TRBD1. V gave up 4 bases and J gave up 10 bases; unmatched junction bases: 8. Looked up from germline, CDR1 is SGHVS and CDR2 is FQNEAQ. The CDR3 spans 14 residues. In nucleotides, the CDR3 is TGTGCCAGCAGCTGGGGACAGGGTGTAAGTCCCCAGCATTTT. Its protein is CASSWGQGVSPQHF.

Many counts were recorded for this clonotype. V is TRBV12-3 or TRBV12-4 and J is TRBJ2-3, with 9 bases identical to TRBD1. V lost 1 base to trimming and J lost 2 bases; unmatched junction nucleotides: 1. This CDR3 comprises 15 residues. The CDR3 protein is CASSLGQGVTDTQYF. The CDR3 DNA follows: TGTGCCAGCAGTTTAGGACAGGGGGTCACAGATACGCAGTATTTT.

This clonotype showed up just a few times. The chain combines TRBV12-3 or TRBV12-4 with TRBJ1-1; D remains ambiguous. This CDR3 region has 13 residues. V was clipped by 7 bases and J by 4 bases, with 13 bases between them. CDR3 sequence (DNA): TGTGCCAGCACCCTAGGGAGTAGCACTGAAGCTTTCTTT. Translating gives CASTLGSSTEAFF.

The chain employs TRBV7-9 and TRBJ1-1; a weak D match, TRBD1 (5 bases). CDR1 and CDR2 from the germline V gene are SEHNR and FQNEAQ (reference sequence). V lost 2 bases to trimming and J lost 1 base, with 11 bases between them. The CDR3 extends over 15 amino acids. The CDR3 coding sequence is TGTGCCAGCAGCTTATCCGCGACAGCGAACACTGAAGCTTTCTTT. Protein: CASSLSATANTEAFF.

In its sample, this clonotype was seen a few times. The chain recombines TRBV7-2 with TRBJ2-7; tentative D call: TRBD2 (6 bases). V was trimmed by 1 base and J by 6 bases, leaving 13 bases between them. Germline loops: CDR1 SGHTA, CDR2 FQGNSA. The CDR3 runs to 14 residues. The CDR3 DNA is TGTGCCAGCAGCTTAGGGTCCGGGAGTCTCGAGCAGTACTTC. It is translated as CASSLGSGSLEQYF.

The CDR3 bases are TGTGCCAGCAGCTTGTTGGGGGGGTCCTCCTACGAGCAGTACTTC. As protein: CASSLLGGSSYEQYF. This rearrangement joins TRBV5-5 to TRBJ2-7, with 7 bases identical to TRBD2. The germline gives CDR1 SGHKS, CDR2 YYEKEE (reference sequence). This CDR3 is built from 15 residues. Germline trimming cut 1 base from V and 0 bases from J; bases unmatched to any gene: 4.

This chain connects TRBV6-1 to TRBJ1-1, with no clear D. Germline CDR1 and CDR2: MNHNS and SASEGT. V was shortened by 0 bases and J by 1 base, with 9 bases between the two germline ends. This CDR3 has 15 amino acids. This CDR3 reads CASSEAGRRNTEAFF. CDR3 DNA sequence: TGTGCCAGCAGTGAAGCGGGCAGGCGGAACACTGAAGCTTTCTTT.